Listed below are T cell receptor beta chains from one sample, sequenced in a study of beta chain features in type 1 diabetes. Libraries were prepared by immunoSEQ multiplex PCR; TCRdb keeps only in-frame clonotypes and omits some of them. The data hold under 300,000 clones, with about 8.5% observed a single time. The sample comprised central memory CD4+ T cells from blood. The source of these receptors is a woman aged 18-29 years in good health. Both conserved end residues are part of each CDR3. The D gene is left open where the match is weak. The size entry is marked missing in some rows and otherwise reads once, few, many or a size class.

v_call	cdr3_length	clone_size	j_call	d_call	cdr3_aa	cdr3_nt
TRBV10-3	14	few	TRBJ1-1	-	CAISDPQRNTEAFF	TGTGCCATCAGTGACCCTCAAAGGAACACTGAAGCTTTCTTT
TRBV4-1	13	-	TRBJ1-2	-	CASSQDSDYGYTF	TGCGCCAGCAGCCAAGATTCCGACTATGGCTACACCTTC
TRBV5-4	16	-	TRBJ2-2	-	CASSSGSMRVTGELFF	TGTGCCAGCAGCTCCGGGTCCATGCGAGTCACCGGGGAGCTGTTTTTT
TRBV28	15	-	TRBJ1-1	-	CASSFASRPNTEAFF	TGTGCCAGCAGTTTTGCGTCCAGACCGAACACTGAAGCTTTCTTT
TRBV19	14	-	TRBJ2-1	-	CASSILQSYNEQFF	TGTGCCAGTAGTATTCTGCAGTCCTACAATGAGCAGTTCTTC
TRBV5-4	13	few	TRBJ1-2	TRBD1	CASSLKGGVGYTF	TGTGCCAGCAGCTTGAAAGGGGGCGTAGGCTACACCTTC
TRBV7-2	15	few	TRBJ2-5	-	CASSAQTGAQETQYF	TGTGCCAGCAGCGCCCAGACTGGCGCCCAAGAGACCCAGTACTTC
TRBV5-6	16	-	TRBJ2-1	-	CASSLSSRDGYNEQFF	TGTGCCAGCAGCTTGAGTAGCCGGGACGGGTACAATGAGCAGTTCTTC
TRBV18	13	few	TRBJ2-5	-	CASSSGFQETQYF	TGTGCCAGCTCCTCGGGGTTCCAAGAGACCCAGTACTTC
TRBV2	12	-	TRBJ2-7	-	CASKLEAYEQYF	TGTGCCAGCAAGCTGGAGGCGTACGAGCAGTACTTC
TRBV7-9	16	few	TRBJ2-1	-	CASSFRAPSSYNEQFF	TGTGCCAGCAGCTTTCGGGCCCCTTCCTCCTACAATGAGCAGTTCTTC
TRBV6-1	15	-	TRBJ2-2	-	CASSEVGGNTGELFF	TGTGCCAGCAGTGAGGTCGGGGGTAACACCGGGGAGCTGTTTTTT
TRBV5-4	15	-	TRBJ1-2	TRBD1	CASSSLTGGQDGYTF	TGTGCCAGCAGCTCCTTAACAGGGGGACAGGATGGCTACACCTTC
TRBV4-3	17	-	TRBJ2-2	-	CASSRAWGLLSTGELFF	TGCGCCAGCAGCCGAGCTTGGGGGCTACTATCCACCGGGGAGCTGTTTTTT
TRBV9	14	-	TRBJ1-1	TRBD1	CASSTGQGTGEAFF	TGTGCCAGCAGCACCGGACAGGGCACGGGGGAAGCTTTCTTT
TRBV7-2	17	few	TRBJ2-1	TRBD2	CASSLGGTSGRYNEQFF	TGTGCCAGCAGCTTAGGCGGGACTAGCGGCCGGTACAATGAGCAGTTCTTC
TRBV27	13	-	TRBJ1-2	-	CASSFGANYGYTF	TGTGCCAGCAGTTTCGGGGCCAACTATGGCTACACCTTC
TRBV7-2	15	-	TRBJ1-1	TRBD1	CASSVLGTGNTEAFF	TGTGCCAGCAGCGTGCTTGGGACAGGGAACACTGAAGCTTTCTTT
TRBV29-1	13	few	TRBJ2-1	TRBD1	CSVDRDSPNEQFF	TGCAGCGTTGATCGGGACAGCCCCAATGAGCAGTTCTTC
TRBV27	16	few	TRBJ1-4	-	CASSLTWGGRNEKLFF	TGTGCCAGCAGTTTAACCTGGGGGGGCCGTAATGAAAAACTGTTTTTT
TRBV4-1	15	-	TRBJ1-5	-	CASSQGSTDKQPQHF	TGCGCCAGCAGCCAAGGTTCGACGGACAAACAGCCCCAGCATTTT
TRBV7-3	19	-	TRBJ2-2	TRBD2	CASSPTGTSGRAGTGELFF	TGTGCCAGCAGCCCGACCGGGACTAGCGGGAGGGCAGGCACCGGGGAGCTGTTTTTT
TRBV2	13	-	TRBJ2-1	-	CASSSQGYNEQFF	TGTGCCAGCAGTTCGCAGGGCTACAATGAGCAGTTCTTC
TRBV27	16	-	TRBJ1-5	-	CASSITGSLVVQPQHF	TGTGCCAGCAGTATAACAGGGAGTCTAGTTGTTCAGCCCCAGCATTTT
TRBV7-2	14	few	TRBJ1-4	-	CASSDGGEGEKLFF	TGTGCCAGCAGCGATGGAGGGGAGGGGGAAAAACTGTTTTTT
TRBV6-6	13	many	TRBJ2-5	TRBD2	CASVPSGQETQYF	TGTGCCAGCGTTCCTAGCGGCCAAGAGACCCAGTACTTC
TRBV12-5	13	few	TRBJ1-1	TRBD1	CASGREGTGEAFF	TGTGCTAGTGGTCGGGAAGGGACAGGGGAAGCTTTCTTT
TRBV6-6	14	-	TRBJ2-3	-	CASSYSSTGTPQYF	TGTGCCAGCAGTTACTCCTCGACAGGTACTCCGCAGTATTTT
TRBV6-5	15	-	TRBJ2-6	-	CASSYTNSGANVLTF	TGTGCCAGCAGTTATACTAACTCTGGGGCCAACGTCCTGACTTTC
TRBV15	14	few	TRBJ1-2	-	CATSIGLTDYGYTF	TGTGCCACCAGCATTGGATTGACAGATTATGGCTACACCTTC
TRBV28	14	-	TRBJ2-3	TRBD1	CASSPTGLTDTQYF	TGTGCCAGCAGTCCGACAGGGCTCACAGATACGCAGTATTTT
TRBV18	15	-	TRBJ1-5	TRBD1	CASSEGQPSNQPQHF	TGTGCCAGCTCAGAGGGACAGCCTAGCAATCAGCCCCAGCATTTT
TRBV15	15	many	TRBJ1-6	-	CATSRGGGTSSPLHF	TGTGCCACCAGCAGAGGCGGGGGGACTTCTTCACCCCTCCACTTT
TRBV18	12	-	TRBJ2-5	-	CASSPLGETQYF	TGTGCCAGCTCACCACTTGGAGAGACCCAGTACTTC
TRBV18	14	-	TRBJ2-7	-	CASSRSFGGAEQYF	TGTGCCAGCTCCCGTTCTTTTGGAGGGGCCGAGCAGTACTTC
TRBV11-2	17	few	TRBJ2-5	TRBD1	CASSLDLAVRGRETQYF	TGTGCCAGCAGCTTAGATTTGGCGGTCAGGGGGCGAGAGACCCAGTACTTC
TRBV9	16	few	TRBJ2-2	-	CASSSFRLSNTGELFF	TGTGCCAGCAGCTCGTTTAGGCTATCGAACACCGGGGAGCTGTTTTTT
TRBV2	12	few	TRBJ2-1	TRBD1	CASSLQGNSQFF	TGTGCCAGCAGTTTACAGGGGAATTCGCAGTTCTTC
TRBV4-1	14	few	TRBJ2-5	-	CASSQRTREETQYF	TGCGCCAGCAGCCAACGTACTAGGGAGGAGACCCAGTACTTC
TRBV6-5	16	few	TRBJ2-3	-	CASSYKFFSSTDTQYF	TGTGCCAGCAGTTATAAGTTCTTCTCTAGCACAGATACGCAGTATTTT
TRBV4-3	14	few	TRBJ2-3	-	CASSAQQGPDTQYF	TGCGCCAGCAGCGCCCAACAGGGTCCAGATACGCAGTATTTT
TRBV2	14	-	TRBJ1-1	TRBD1	CASDRQGLNTEAFF	TGTGCCAGCGACCGACAGGGCCTGAACACTGAAGCTTTCTTT
TRBV18	14	few	TRBJ2-3	-	CASSGTPSTDTQYF	TGTGCCAGCTCCGGGACGCCCAGCACAGATACGCAGTATTTT
TRBV2	15	few	TRBJ2-3	-	CASTSGSVTTDTQYF	TGTGCCAGCACCTCCGGTTCGGTTACCACAGATACGCAGTATTTT
TRBV11-3	14	-	TRBJ2-5	-	CASSLERVKKTQYF	TGTGCCAGCAGCTTAGAGAGGGTTAAGAAGACCCAGTACTTC
TRBV2	16	-	TRBJ1-6	-	CASSEARAGNNSPLHF	TGTGCCAGCAGTGAAGCGCGGGCCGGGAATAATTCACCCCTCCACTTT
TRBV28	16	few	TRBJ2-5	-	CASSLLRGRPGETQYF	TGTGCCAGCAGTTTATTACGTGGGAGGCCGGGGGAGACCCAGTACTTC
TRBV2	13	-	TRBJ2-3	-	CASSLVDTDTQYF	TGTGCCAGCAGCTTGGTCGATACAGATACGCAGTATTTT
TRBV7-9	15	few	TRBJ2-7	-	CASSLASTDTYEQYF	TGTGCCAGCAGCTTAGCTTCAACTGATACCTACGAGCAGTACTTC
TRBV9	13	-	TRBJ1-1	-	CASSVVQDTEAFF	TGTGCCAGCAGCGTAGTTCAGGACACTGAAGCTTTCTTT
TRBV27	14	many	TRBJ1-1	-	CASSLARAAAEAFF	TGTGCCAGCAGTTTAGCCAGGGCGGCAGCTGAAGCTTTCTTT
TRBV7-6	16	few	TRBJ1-1	-	CASSLAPLGVNTEAFF	TGTGCCAGCAGCTTAGCTCCATTAGGAGTGAACACTGAAGCTTTCTTT
TRBV7-9	17	few	TRBJ1-1	TRBD1	CASSLKWAGGTNTEAFF	TGTGCCAGCAGCTTAAAGTGGGCAGGGGGCACGAACACTGAAGCTTTCTTT
TRBV2	13	-	TRBJ1-5	-	CASSSQEDQPQHF	TGTGCCTCCTCCTCTCAGGAAGATCAGCCCCAGCATTTT
TRBV2	14	few	TRBJ1-4	TRBD1	CASYANRGDEKLFF	TGTGCCAGCTACGCCAACAGGGGTGATGAAAAACTGTTTTTT
TRBV29-1	13	-	TRBJ1-4	-	CSVGVRANEKLFF	TGCAGCGTTGGGGTCAGGGCTAATGAAAAACTGTTTTTT
TRBV2	14	many	TRBJ2-1	-	CASSGGQNYNEQFF	TGTGCCAGCAGTGGCGGACAGAATTACAATGAGCAGTTCTTC